This TCR beta chain was sequenced for a study of blood T cell repertoires in COVID-19. Clones were read by immunoSEQ multiplex PCR, and TCRdb kept only the in-frame ones, dropping some. The data hold a few hundred thousand clones, with about 90% observed a single time. The junction had 7 bases not matched to a gene; V was cut back by 6 bases and J by 6 bases. The CDR3 loop spans 15 amino acids. Germline CDR1 reads SGHTA; CDR2 reads FQGNSA. The chain has TRBV7-2 and TRBJ2-2; TRBD2 matches at 10 bases. The source material was PBMCs or T cells enriched from blood (not recorded which). The source of this sequence is a man aged 35-49 years in a cohort exposed to, infected with or recovered from COVID-19 (not recorded which). DNA of the CDR3: TGTGCCAGCAGACCCGGGACTAGCGTTTCCGGGGAGCTGTTTTTT. Its protein is CASRPGTSVSGELFF.